This T cell receptor beta chain was observed in a study of blood T cell repertoires in COVID-19. Study-wide context: Acute and convalescent COVID-19 samples came from the United States, Italy and Spain. Sources were T cells, B-cell-depleted T cells, or PBMCs; the material itself was cDNA or gDNA.

CDR3 length equals 16 residues. The J segment lost 5 bases and the V segment lost 1 base, leaving 7 bases of the junction unmatched. Germline V CDR1 and CDR2: MNHEY, SMNVEV (reference sequence). Original processing methods: Amplification with reference gene primers provided the estimates of nucleated cell counts. The protocol was immunoSEQ multiplex PCR, while the TCRdb copy is restricted to in-frame clones and leaves out a portion. That table furnishes V, J and clone size, whereas the DNA furnished D and trimming. This table has tens of thousands of clones, 86% appearing once. The TCR originated in a man in his sixties with acute or convalescent COVID-19. The chain uses TRBV27 and TRBJ2-1; 8 positions match TRBD2. The sample comprised peripheral blood. DNA for the CDR3: TGTGCCAGCAGTTTATTCGCGGGAGGAGGGGACAATGAGCAGTTCTTC. This gives the protein CASSLFAGGGDNEQFF.